A single T cell receptor (beta chain) is shown here with its context. Its antigen is not identified. These data are taken from a study of T-cell memory formation after mild COVID-19. Overall study context: TCR clustering was largely donor specific.

TCR alpha and TCR beta cDNA libraries with sample barcodes and UMIs came from 5'RACE using constant-segment primers. MiXCR was run by TCRdb on the 5' RACE reads, yielding one entry per CDR3 protein. The profile shows 360,000 or so distinct CDR3 sequences, approximately 27% of them singletons. Notes on the study in general: Pre-infection memory already had some responding clones, implying cross-reactive memory joined. Of the contracting clones, CD4+ ones lay mainly in CM and EM, and CD8+ ones in EMRA.

Germline V gives CDR1 MNHEY, CDR2 SMNVEV (reference sequence). This CDR3 comprises 12 residues. Between the trimmed V and J ends, which lost 6 bases and 2 bases, there was a span of 7 bases. Sequencing was performed on PBMCs or a T cell subset sorted from them (not recorded which). The rearrangement links TRBV27 to TRBJ1-1; D call uncertain. This sequence was found in an adult woman who had mild COVID-19 (a few samples of this study predate the infection). Cell type and time point are not known. In DNA form, the CDR3 reads TGTGCCAGCAGGGACTTTAACACTGAAGCTTTCTTT. Protein sequence: CASRDFNTEAFF.